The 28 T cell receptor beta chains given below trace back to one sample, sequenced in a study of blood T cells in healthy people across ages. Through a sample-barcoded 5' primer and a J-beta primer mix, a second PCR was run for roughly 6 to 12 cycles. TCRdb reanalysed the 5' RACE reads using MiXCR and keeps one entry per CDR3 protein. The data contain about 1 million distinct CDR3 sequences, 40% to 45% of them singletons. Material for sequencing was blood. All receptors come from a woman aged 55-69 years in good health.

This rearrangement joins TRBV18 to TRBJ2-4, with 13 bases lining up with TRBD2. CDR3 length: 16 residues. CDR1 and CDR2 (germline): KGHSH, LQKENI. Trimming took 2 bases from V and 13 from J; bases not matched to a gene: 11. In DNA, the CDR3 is TGTGCCAGCTCACCATCGGGACTAGCGGGATCGGGGGAGCAGTACTTC. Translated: CASSPSGLAGSGEQYF.

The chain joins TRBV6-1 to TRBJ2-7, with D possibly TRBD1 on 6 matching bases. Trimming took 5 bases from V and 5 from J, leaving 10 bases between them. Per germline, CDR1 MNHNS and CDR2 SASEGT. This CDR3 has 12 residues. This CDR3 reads CASSKQGDEQYF. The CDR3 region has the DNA TGTGCCAGCAGTAAACAGGGAGACGAGCAGTACTTC.

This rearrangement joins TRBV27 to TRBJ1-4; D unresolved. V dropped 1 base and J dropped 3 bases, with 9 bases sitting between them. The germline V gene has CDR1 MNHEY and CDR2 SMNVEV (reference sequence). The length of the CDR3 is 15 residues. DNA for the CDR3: TGTGCCAGCAGTTTATACGGGGTCTCTAATGAAAAACTGTTTTTT. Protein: CASSLYGVSNEKLFF. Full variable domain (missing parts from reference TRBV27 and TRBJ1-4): EAQVTQNPRYLITVTGKKLTVTCSQNMNHEYMSWYRQDPGLGLRQIYYSMNVEVTDKGDVPEGYKVSRKEKRNFPLILESPSPNQTSLYFCASSLYGVSNEKLFFGSGTQLSVL.

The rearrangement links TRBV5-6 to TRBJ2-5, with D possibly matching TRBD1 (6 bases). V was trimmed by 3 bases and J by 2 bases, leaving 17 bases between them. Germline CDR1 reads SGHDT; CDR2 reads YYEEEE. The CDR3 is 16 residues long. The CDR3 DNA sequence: TGTGCCAGCAGCTGGTCCGGGACACCCAGGCAAGAGACCCAGTACTTC. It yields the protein CASSWSGTPRQETQYF.

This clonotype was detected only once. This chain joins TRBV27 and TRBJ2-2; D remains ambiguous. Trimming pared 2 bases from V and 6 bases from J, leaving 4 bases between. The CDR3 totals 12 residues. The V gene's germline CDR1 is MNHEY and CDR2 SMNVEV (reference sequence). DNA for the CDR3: TGTGCCAGCAGTTTACGTGCCGGGGAGCTGTTTTTT. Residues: CASSLRAGELFF.

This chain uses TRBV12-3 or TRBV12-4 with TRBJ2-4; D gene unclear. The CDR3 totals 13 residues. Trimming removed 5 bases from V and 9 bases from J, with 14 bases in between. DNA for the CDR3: TGTGCCAGCAGTCCTAACCTGAATCTCATTCAGTACTTC. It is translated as CASSPNLNLIQYF.

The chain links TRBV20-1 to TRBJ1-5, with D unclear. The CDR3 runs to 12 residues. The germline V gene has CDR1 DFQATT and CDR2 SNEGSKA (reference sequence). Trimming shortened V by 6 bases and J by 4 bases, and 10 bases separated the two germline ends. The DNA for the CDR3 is TGCAGTGCATCCGGGGTTAATCAGCCCCAGCATTTT. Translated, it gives CSASGVNQPQHF.

This CDR3 reads CASSLSGQRPYEQYF. Here the CDR3 DNA reads TGTGCCAGCAGCTTATCCGGACAGAGACCCTACGAGCAGTACTTC. The gene calls are TRBV5-5 and TRBJ2-7, with D possibly matching TRBD1 (6 bases). Trimming took 2 bases from V and 2 from J, leaving 14 bases between them. The CDR3 extends over 15 amino acids. Germline loops: CDR1 SGHKS, CDR2 YYEKEE (reference sequence).

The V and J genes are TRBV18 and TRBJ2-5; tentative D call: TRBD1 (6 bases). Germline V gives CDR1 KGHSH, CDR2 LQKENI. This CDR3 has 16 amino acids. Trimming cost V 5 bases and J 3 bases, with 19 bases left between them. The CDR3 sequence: CASSSLPGPGEETQYF. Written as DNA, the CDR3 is TGTGCCAGCTCATCCCTCCCAGGGCCAGGGGAAGAGACCCAGTACTTC.

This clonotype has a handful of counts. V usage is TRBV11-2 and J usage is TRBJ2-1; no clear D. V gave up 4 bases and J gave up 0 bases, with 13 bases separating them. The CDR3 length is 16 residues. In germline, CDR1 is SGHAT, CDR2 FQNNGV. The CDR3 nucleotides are TGTGCCAGCAGCTCCGTAGACTGGAGCTCCTACAATGAGCAGTTCTTC. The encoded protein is CASSSVDWSSYNEQFF.

The CDR3 is CASRLGVSRMETQYF. The CDR3 DNA follows: TGTGCCAGCAGGCTTGGTGTGAGCAGGATGGAGACCCAGTACTTC. The V and J genes are TRBV2 and TRBJ2-5; D ambiguous. CDR1 is SNHLY, CDR2 FYNNEI, per germline. The CDR3 is 15 residues long. Trimming removed 6 bases at V and 5 bases at J, with 19 bases between.

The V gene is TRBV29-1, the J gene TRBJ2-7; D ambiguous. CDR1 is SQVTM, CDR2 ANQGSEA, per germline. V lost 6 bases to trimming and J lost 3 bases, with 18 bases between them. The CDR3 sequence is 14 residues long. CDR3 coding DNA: TGCAGCGTCATTGATAGGACGGTGAACTACGAGCAGTACTTC. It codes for CSVIDRTVNYEQYF.

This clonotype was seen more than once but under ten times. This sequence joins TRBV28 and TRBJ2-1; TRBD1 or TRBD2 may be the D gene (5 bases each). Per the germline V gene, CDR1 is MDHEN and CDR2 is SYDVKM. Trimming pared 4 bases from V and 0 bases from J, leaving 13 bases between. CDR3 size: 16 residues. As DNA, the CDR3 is TGTGCCAGCAGTTCCGCCCCGGGGCGCTCCTACAATGAGCAGTTCTTC. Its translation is CASSSAPGRSYNEQFF.

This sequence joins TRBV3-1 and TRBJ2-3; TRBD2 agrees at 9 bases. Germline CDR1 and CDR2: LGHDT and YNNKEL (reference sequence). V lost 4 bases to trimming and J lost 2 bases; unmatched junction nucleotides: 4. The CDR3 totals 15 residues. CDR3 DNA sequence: TGTGCCAGCAGCCGGACTAGCGCAACCACAGATACGCAGTATTTT. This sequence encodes CASSRTSATTDTQYF.

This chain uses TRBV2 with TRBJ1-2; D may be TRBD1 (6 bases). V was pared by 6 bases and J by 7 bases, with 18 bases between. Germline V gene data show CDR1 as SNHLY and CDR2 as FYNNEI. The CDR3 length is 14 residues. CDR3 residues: CASSRDTLGGGYTF. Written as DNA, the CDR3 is TGTGCCAGCAGCCGGGACACCCTGGGAGGTGGCTACACCTTC.

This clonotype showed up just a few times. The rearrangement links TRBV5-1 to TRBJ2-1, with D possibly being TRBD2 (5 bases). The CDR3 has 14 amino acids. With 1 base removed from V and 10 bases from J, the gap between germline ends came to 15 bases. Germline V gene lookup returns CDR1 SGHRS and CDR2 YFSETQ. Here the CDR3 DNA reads TGCGCCAGCAGCTTGCAAGCGGCCCTAGGGGAGCAGTTCTTC. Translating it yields CASSLQAALGEQFF.

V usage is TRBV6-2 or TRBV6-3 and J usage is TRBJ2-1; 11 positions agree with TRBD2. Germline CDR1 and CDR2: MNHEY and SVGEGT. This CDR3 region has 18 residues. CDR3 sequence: CTSSYMETSGTRKNEQFF. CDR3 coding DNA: TGTACAAGCAGTTACATGGAGACTAGCGGGACAAGGAAGAATGAGCAGTTCTTC.

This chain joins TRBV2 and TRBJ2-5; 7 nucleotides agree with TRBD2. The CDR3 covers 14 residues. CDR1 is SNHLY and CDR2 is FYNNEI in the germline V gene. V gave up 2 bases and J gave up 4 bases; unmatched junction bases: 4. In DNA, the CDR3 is TGTGCCAGCAGTGAAAACGGGGGGAGAGAGACCCAGTACTTC. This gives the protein CASSENGGRETQYF.

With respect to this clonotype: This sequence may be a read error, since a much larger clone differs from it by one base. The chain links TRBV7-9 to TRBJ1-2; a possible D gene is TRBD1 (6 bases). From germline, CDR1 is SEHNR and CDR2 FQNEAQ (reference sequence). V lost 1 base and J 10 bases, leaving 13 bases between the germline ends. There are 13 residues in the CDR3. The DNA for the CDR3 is TGTGCCAGCAGCTTAGTACAGGGTTTTGACTACACCTTC. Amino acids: CASSLVQGFDYTF.

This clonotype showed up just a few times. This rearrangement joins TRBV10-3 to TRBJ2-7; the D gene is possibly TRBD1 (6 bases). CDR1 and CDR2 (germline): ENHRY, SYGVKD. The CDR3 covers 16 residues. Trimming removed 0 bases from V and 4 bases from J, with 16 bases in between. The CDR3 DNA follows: TGTGCCATCAGTGAGTCGAGGGGGACGGATAATTACGAGCAGTACTTC. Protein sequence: CAISESRGTDNYEQYF.

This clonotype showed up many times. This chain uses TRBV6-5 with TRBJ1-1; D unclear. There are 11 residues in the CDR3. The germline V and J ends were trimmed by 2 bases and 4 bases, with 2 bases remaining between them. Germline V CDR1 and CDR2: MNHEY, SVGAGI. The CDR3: CASSYGTEAFF. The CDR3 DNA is TGTGCCAGCAGTTACGGCACTGAAGCTTTCTTT.

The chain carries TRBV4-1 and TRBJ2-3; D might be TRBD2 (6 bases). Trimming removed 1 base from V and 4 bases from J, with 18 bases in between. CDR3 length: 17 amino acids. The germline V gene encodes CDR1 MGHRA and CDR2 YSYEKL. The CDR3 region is CASSQVPLAGIADTQYF. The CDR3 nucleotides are TGCGCCAGCAGCCAAGTCCCCTTGGCGGGAATAGCAGATACGCAGTATTTT.

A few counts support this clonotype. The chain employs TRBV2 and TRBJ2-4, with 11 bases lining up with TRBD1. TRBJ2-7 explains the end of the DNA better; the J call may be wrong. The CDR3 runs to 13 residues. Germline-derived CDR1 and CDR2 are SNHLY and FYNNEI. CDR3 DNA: TGTGCCAGCAGCGGGGACAGGGGGAGCGAGCAGTACTTC. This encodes CASSGDRGSEQYF.

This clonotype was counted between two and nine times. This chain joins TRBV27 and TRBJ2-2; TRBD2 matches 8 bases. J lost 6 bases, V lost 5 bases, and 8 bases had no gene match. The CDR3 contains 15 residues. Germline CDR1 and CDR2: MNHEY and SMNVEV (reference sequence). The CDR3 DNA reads TGTGCCAGCAGTCGGGGACTAGATCGGGCCGGGGAGCTGTTTTTT. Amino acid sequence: CASSRGLDRAGELFF.

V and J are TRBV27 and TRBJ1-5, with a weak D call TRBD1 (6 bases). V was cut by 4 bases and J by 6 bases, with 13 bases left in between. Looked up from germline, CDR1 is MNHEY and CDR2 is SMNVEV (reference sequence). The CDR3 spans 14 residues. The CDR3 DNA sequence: TGTGCCAGCAGTTCCACAGGGTTGGGTCAGCCCCAGCATTTT. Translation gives CASSSTGLGQPQHF.

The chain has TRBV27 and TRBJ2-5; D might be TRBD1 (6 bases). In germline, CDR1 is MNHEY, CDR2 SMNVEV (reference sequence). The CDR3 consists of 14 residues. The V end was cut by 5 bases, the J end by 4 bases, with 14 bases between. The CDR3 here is CASSPWDTRETQYF. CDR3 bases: TGTGCCAGCAGTCCTTGGGACACACGAGAGACCCAGTACTTC.

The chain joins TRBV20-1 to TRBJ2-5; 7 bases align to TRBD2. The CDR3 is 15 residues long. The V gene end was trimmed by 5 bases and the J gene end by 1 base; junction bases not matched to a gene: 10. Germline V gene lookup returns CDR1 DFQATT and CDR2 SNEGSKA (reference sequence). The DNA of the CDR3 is TGCAGTGCTGAGGTTCCTCTAGCGGTCCAAGAGACCCAGTACTTC. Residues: CSAEVPLAVQETQYF.

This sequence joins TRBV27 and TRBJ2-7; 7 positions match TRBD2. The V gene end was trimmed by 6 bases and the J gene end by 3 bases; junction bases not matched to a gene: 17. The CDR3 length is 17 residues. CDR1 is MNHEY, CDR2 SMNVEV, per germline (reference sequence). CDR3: CASSPLSRLALNYEQYF. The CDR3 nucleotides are TGTGCCAGCAGCCCTTTGTCGAGACTAGCTCTAAACTACGAGCAGTACTTC.